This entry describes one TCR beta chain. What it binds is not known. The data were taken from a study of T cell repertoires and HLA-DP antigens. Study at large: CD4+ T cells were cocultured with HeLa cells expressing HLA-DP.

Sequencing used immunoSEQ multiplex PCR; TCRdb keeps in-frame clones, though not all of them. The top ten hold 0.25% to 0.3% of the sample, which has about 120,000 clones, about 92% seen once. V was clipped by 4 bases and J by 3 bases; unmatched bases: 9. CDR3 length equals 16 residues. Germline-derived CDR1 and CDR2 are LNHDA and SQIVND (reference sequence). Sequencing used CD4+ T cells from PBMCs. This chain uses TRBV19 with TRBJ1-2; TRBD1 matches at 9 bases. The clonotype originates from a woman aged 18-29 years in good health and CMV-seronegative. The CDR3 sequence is CASSTKHRGRDYGYTF. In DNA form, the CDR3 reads TGTGCCAGTAGTACCAAGCACAGGGGGCGTGACTATGGCTACACCTTC.